This T cell receptor beta chain was captured in a study of human T cells and chemical hapten exposure. Across the whole study: Throughout the approximately 25-week study, diphenylcyclopropenone was applied weekly to the patients' scalps. Whole-study results and caveats: Compared to controls, expanded TCRs made significantly more large clusters of similar CDR3s.

V lost 0 bases and J 2 bases, leaving 18 bases between the germline ends. The V gene's germline CDR1 is SEHNR and CDR2 FQNEAQ (reference sequence). The CDR3 length is 18 residues. The sample's time point: patch test 1, 2 weeks after DPC sensitization. Noted treatment: therapeutic diphenylcyclopropenone sensitization with weekly scalp DPC. This clonotype was found a few times. Its specificity is unknown. TCRdb reprocessed the RACE reads via MiXCR and lists one record per CDR3 protein. The sample holds fewer than 400,000 distinct CDR3 sequences, around 7% seen once. This TCR derives from a woman under 30 with alopecia areata. Some clones in this sample may be carry-over from other donors' samples. Sequenced here: whole blood, sampled in connection with sensitization to the hapten diphenylcyclopropenone (DPC). The rearrangement uses TRBV7-9 and TRBJ2-3, with a tentative D call TRBD1 (5 bases). Here the CDR3 DNA reads TGTGCCAGCAGCTTAGCCCCGAGAACCAGGGTAGACACAGATACGCAGTATTTT. Amino acid sequence: CASSLAPRTRVDTDTQYF.